A selection of T cell receptor beta chains follows, all from one sample in a study of neurological immune-mediated disorders. From the 5' RACE reads, TCRdb called clonotypes with MiXCR, one entry per CDR3 protein. Counted here are some 61,000 distinct CDR3 sequences, almost 4% occurring once; the ten biggest clones make up around 1.3%. Sequencing input: PBMCs. These receptors all stem from a man aged 25-45 years with multiple sclerosis. CDR3s include the opening cysteine and the closing phenylalanine or tryptophan. D genes are given only for firm matches. Clone size appears in some rows only: once, few, many, or a class for an expanded clone.

abundance	len	d_gene	j_gene	v_gene	CDR3nt	CDR3aa
many	14	TRBD1	TRBJ1-2	TRBV5-1	TGCGCCAGCAGCTTGGGGGCAGGGGGCTATGGCTACACCTTC	CASSLGAGGYGYTF
many	15	-	TRBJ2-2	TRBV7-2	TGTGCCAGCAGCCCCAGACAGATGAACACCGGGGAGCTGTTTTTT	CASSPRQMNTGELFF
many	14	-	TRBJ2-1	TRBV20-1	TGCAGTGCTACCGTAGCGGCGTCCTACAATGAGCAGTTCTTC	CSATVAASYNEQFF
many	15	-	TRBJ2-5	TRBV5-1	TGCGCCAGCAGCTCGGGGCGGGGGCAGCGAGAGACCCAGTACTTC	CASSSGRGQRETQYF
many	11	-	TRBJ2-1	TRBV5-6	TGTGCCAGCAGCTCCATGAATGAGCAGTTCTTC	CASSSMNEQFF
many	11	TRBD1	TRBJ2-1	TRBV6-6	TGTGCCGCCGCCCCAGGGGGTGAGCAGTTCTTC	CAAAPGGEQFF
many	16	-	TRBJ2-1	TRBV29-1	TGCAGCGTCACAAGGGAATGGTTTGGGTCCTACAATGAGCAGTTCTTC	CSVTREWFGSYNEQFF
many	17	TRBD1	TRBJ2-7	TRBV5-1	TGCGCCAGCAGCTTGGAGCAGGGGGCGGTAGCTTCCTACGAGCAGTACTTC	CASSLEQGAVASYEQYF
many	15	-	TRBJ2-7	TRBV4-3	TGCGCCAGCAGCCAAGTTACTGGCAGCTCCTACGAGCAGTACTTC	CASSQVTGSSYEQYF
many	15	TRBD2	TRBJ2-3	TRBV25-1	TGTGCCAGCAGTGAAAGGGCTAGCGGGACAGATACGCAGTATTTT	CASSERASGTDTQYF
many	16	-	TRBJ1-2	TRBV20-1	TGCAGTGCTAGAGATTTGTCTGGACTGATTAACTATGGCTACACCTTC	CSARDLSGLINYGYTF
many	14	TRBD1	TRBJ2-1	TRBV20-1	TGCAGTGCTCCTACCGCCAAAAGGGACAGTGAGCAGTTCTTC	CSAPTAKRDSEQFF
many	13	-	TRBJ2-7	TRBV6-5	TGTGCCAGCAGCCAGGAGGCGGTCTACGAGCAGTACTTC	CASSQEAVYEQYF
many	14	-	TRBJ1-2	TRBV27	TGTGCCAGCAGCCAGGAGAGGCTGCCTGGCGGCTACACCTTC	CASSQERLPGGYTF
few	15	-	TRBJ2-5	TRBV27	TGTGCCAGCAGTTTATCTTGGGCAAGGTCGGAGACCCAGTACTTC	CASSLSWARSETQYF
-	13	TRBD1	TRBJ1-2	TRBV5-6	TGTGCCAGCACAAACAGGGGTTACTATGGCTACACCTTC	CASTNRGYYGYTF
many	16	TRBD2	TRBJ2-5	TRBV5-1	TGCGCCAGCAGCTTACGGACTAGCGGGGTGGGGGAGACCCAGTACTTC	CASSLRTSGVGETQYF
many	17	TRBD2	TRBJ2-5	TRBV4-1	TGCGCCAGCAGCCAAGATGGCCAGCGGGGGGGCCGGGAGACCCAGTACTTC	CASSQDGQRGGRETQYF
many	17	TRBD1	TRBJ2-5	TRBV7-6	TGTGCCAGCAGCGTTCGAACACCGGGACAGGGGAGGGAGACCCAGTACTTC	CASSVRTPGQGRETQYF
many	15	TRBD1	TRBJ1-5	TRBV20-1	TGCAGTGCCACAGGGGGCCCCGACTGGGCTCAGCCCCAGCATTTT	CSATGGPDWAQPQHF
many	17	TRBD1	TRBJ2-2	TRBV4-3	TGCGCCAGCAGCCAAAATTACAGGGGATTCGTCCCCGGGGAGCTGTTTTTT	CASSQNYRGFVPGELFF
many	14	TRBD1	TRBJ2-5	TRBV5-1	TGCGCCAGCAGCCCGGACAGGTTCCAAGAGACCCAGTACTTC	CASSPDRFQETQYF
many	16	-	TRBJ1-3	TRBV20-1	TGCAGTGCTAAAAGCGGGCAGGGAAAGGCTGGAAACACCATATATTTT	CSAKSGQGKAGNTIYF
many	14	-	TRBJ1-2	TRBV30	TGTGCCTGGAGTTCCAGAAACCTTCGCTATGGCTACACCTTC	CAWSSRNLRYGYTF
many	16	-	TRBJ2-7	TRBV4-1	TGCGCCAGCAGCCAAGATACTACCCGACAGAGGGTAGAGCAGTACTTC	CASSQDTTRQRVEQYF